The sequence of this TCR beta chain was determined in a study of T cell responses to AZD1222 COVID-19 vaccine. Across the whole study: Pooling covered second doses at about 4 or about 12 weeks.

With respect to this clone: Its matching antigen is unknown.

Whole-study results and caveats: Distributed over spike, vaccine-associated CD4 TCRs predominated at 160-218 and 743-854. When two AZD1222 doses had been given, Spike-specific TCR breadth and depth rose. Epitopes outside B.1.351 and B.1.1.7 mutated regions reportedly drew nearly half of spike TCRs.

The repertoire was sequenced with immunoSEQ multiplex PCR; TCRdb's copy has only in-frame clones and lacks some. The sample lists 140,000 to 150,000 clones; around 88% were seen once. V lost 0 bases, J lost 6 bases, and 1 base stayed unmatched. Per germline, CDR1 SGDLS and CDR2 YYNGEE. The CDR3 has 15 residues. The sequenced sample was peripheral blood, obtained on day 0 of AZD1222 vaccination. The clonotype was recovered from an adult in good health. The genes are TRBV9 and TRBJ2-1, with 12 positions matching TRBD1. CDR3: CASSVAGQGANEQFF. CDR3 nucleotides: TGTGCCAGCAGCGTAGCGGGACAGGGGGCCAATGAGCAGTTCTTC. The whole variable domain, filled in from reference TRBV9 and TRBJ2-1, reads DSGVTQTPKHLITATGQRVTLRCSPRSGDLSVYWYQQSLDQGLQFLIQYYNGEERAKGNILERFSAQQFPDLHSELNLSSLELGDSALYFCASSVAGQGANEQFFGPGTRLTVL.